This is a list of T cell receptor beta chains from one sample in a study of neoadjuvant nivolumab and ipilimumab in lung cancer. Clones were read by immunoSEQ multiplex PCR, and TCRdb kept only the in-frame ones, dropping some. The data contain about 28,000 clones, over 80% of them singletons. The sample here was tumor tissue, taken after neoadjuvant nivolumab, alone or with ipilimumab, at or shortly before surgery. Every receptor here comes from an adult with non-small cell lung cancer. Both conserved end residues are part of each CDR3. The order of the fields is J gene, clone size, CDR3 length, V gene, CDR3 protein. Clone size is shown for a subset of rows, as once, few, many or a class of expanded clone.

>TRBJ2-7|few|13|TRBV6-6
CASRVPSSYEQYF
>TRBJ1-1|-|12|TRBV2
CASKRDGNEAFF
>TRBJ2-2|-|15|TRBV15
CATSRDGGGTGELFF
>TRBJ2-7|-|13|TRBV7-2
CASSLPGAGEQYF
>TRBJ2-4|-|17|TRBV5-1
CASSSTGTGLAKNIQYF
>TRBJ1-1|-|14|TRBV30
CAWSVMHLNTEAFF
>TRBJ1-1|-|12|TRBV29-1
CSVQGADTEAFF
>TRBJ2-2|-|14|TRBV2
CASSYRLGPGELFF
>TRBJ1-6|-|16|TRBV6-5
CASSYSILLTHSPLHF
>TRBJ2-1|-|15|TRBV5-4
CASSLTSGSYNEQFF
>TRBJ1-5|-|13|TRBV10-3
CATDRGGSQPQHF
>TRBJ2-3|-|16|TRBV7-2
CASSLVYGGGADTQYF
>TRBJ2-7|-|17|TRBV10-3
CAISESGLWQGSYEQYF
>TRBJ1-2|-|14|TRBV15
CATSRGGSIYGYTF
>TRBJ2-5|-|12|TRBV25-1
CASSESMETQYF
>TRBJ1-2|few|14|TRBV5-1
CASSLRESNYGYTF
>TRBJ1-4|-|14|TRBV10-2
CASSETGAEEKLFF
>TRBJ1-4|-|12|TRBV30
CARGQGSEKLFF
>TRBJ2-2|-|14|TRBV18
CASSPQQKTGELFF
>TRBJ1-2|-|15|TRBV5-1
CASSLGLGAYYGYTF
>TRBJ2-1|-|15|TRBV18
CASSPLLGTYNEQFF
>TRBJ2-7|-|13|TRBV14
CASSRPPSNEQYF
>TRBJ2-1|-|17|TRBV4-3
CASSQDPTSSTYNEQFF
>TRBJ2-7|once|14|TRBV29-1
CSVGRVGQAHEQYF
>TRBJ1-1|-|12|TRBV30
CAWRTEYTEAFF
>TRBJ2-7|-|15|TRBV6-1
CASSESSSTPYEQYF
>TRBJ2-2|-|14|TRBV18
CASSPQQGSGELFF
>TRBJ1-4|once|15|TRBV10-3
CAISNPTGVNEKLFF
>TRBJ2-3|-|15|TRBV6-4
CASSETGPSTDTQYF
>TRBJ1-1|-|14|TRBV5-1
CASSLYRLGDEAFF
>TRBJ1-1|-|8|TRBV11-3
CASRRDFF
>TRBJ2-4|-|14|TRBV6-1
CAVLAGQAKNIQYF
>TRBJ1-1|-|13|TRBV9
CASSEQGNTEAFF
>TRBJ2-5|-|12|TRBV19
CASSQTEETQYF
>TRBJ1-1|-|16|TRBV18
CASSPRSGTLATEAFF
>TRBJ1-1|once|14|TRBV11-3
CASSLDGANTEAFF
>TRBJ2-7|-|15|TRBV7-9
CASSPPWRDPSEQYF
>TRBJ1-5|-|17|TRBV5-6
CASSLGSSGQGNQPQHF
>TRBJ2-2|-|16|TRBV11-2
CASSLVDGTGTGELFF
>TRBJ1-1|few|14|TRBV5-5
CASSWLGGAAEAFF
>TRBJ1-2|few|11|TRBV20-1
CSARVRGGYTF
>TRBJ2-4|-|13|TRBV9
CASSVGRNNIQYF
>TRBJ1-4|few|14|TRBV5-6
CASSLPGPGEKLFF
>TRBJ2-3|few|14|TRBV18
CASSPLGTSDTQYF
>TRBJ1-4|-|11|TRBV2
CASKSRNLLFF
>TRBJ2-7|once|14|TRBV6-1
CASTPGTDVNEQYF
>TRBJ2-5|once|13|TRBV29-1
CSVVGGGPETQYF
>TRBJ1-2|-|12|TRBV6-5
CATRGPNYGYTF
>TRBJ1-5|few|15|TRBV7-8
CASSFGTPENQPQHF
>TRBJ1-1|-|14|TRBV18
CASSRDGEGTEAFF
>TRBJ2-2|-|14|TRBV5-4
CASSLGQNTGELFF
>TRBJ2-1|-|15|TRBV5-1
CASSPPTGGYNEQFF